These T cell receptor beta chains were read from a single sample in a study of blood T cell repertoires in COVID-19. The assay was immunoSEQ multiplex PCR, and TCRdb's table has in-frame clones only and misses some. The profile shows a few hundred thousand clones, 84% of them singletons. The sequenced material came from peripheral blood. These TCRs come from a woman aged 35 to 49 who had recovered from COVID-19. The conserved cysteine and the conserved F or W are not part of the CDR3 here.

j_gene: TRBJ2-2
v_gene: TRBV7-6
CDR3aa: ASSFSGGFTGELF

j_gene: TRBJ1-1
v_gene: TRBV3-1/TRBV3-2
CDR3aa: ASSQSEGDTEAF

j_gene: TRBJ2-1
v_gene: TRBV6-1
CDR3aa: ASSEEGIGGYNEQF

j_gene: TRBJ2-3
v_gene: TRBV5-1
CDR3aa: ASSSARGDTQY

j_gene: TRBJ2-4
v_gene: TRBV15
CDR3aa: ATSSVSGIGENIQY

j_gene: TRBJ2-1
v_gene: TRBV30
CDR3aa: AWSGSGYEQF

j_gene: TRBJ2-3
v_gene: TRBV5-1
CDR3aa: ASSLDRTTDTQY

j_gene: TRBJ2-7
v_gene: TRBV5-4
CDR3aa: ASSLAGGPYEQY

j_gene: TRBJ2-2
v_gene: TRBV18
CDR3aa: ASSPREGRTGELF

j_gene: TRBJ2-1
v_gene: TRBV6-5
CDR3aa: ASTSGAGGYNEQF

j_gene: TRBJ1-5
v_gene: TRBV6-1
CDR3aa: ASSEAGRVGQPQH

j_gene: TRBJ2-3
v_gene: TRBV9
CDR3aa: ASSVVTSGTDTQY